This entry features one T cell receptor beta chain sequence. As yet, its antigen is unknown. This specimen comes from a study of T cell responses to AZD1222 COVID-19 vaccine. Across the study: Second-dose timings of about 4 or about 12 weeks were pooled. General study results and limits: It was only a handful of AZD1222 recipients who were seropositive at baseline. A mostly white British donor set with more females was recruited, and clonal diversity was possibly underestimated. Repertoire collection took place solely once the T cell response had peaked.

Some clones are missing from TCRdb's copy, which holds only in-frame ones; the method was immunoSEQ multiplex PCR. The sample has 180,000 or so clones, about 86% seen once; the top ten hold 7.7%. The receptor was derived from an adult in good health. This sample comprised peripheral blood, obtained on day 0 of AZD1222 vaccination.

CDR3 sequence: CASSVGVGGNYGYTF. Written as DNA, the CDR3 is TGTGCCAGCAGCGTAGGAGTAGGGGGCAACTATGGCTACACCTTC. The chain combines TRBV9 with TRBJ1-2; 7 positions agree with TRBD1. Per the germline V gene, CDR1 is SGDLS and CDR2 is YYNGEE. There are 15 residues in the CDR3. V lost 0 bases and J lost 2; bases outside the gene matches: 4.